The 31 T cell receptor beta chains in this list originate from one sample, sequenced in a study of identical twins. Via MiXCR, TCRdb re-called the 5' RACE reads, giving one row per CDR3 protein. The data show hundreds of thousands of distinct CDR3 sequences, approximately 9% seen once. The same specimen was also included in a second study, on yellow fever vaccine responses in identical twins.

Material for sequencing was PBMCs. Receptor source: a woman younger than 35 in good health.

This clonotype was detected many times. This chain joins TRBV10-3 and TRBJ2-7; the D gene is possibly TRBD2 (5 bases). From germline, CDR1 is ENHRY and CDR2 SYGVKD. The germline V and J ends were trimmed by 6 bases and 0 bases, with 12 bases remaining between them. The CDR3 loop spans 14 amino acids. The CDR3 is CAIRRTRDSYEQYF. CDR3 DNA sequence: TGTGCCATCAGGAGAACCCGGGACTCCTACGAGCAGTACTTC.

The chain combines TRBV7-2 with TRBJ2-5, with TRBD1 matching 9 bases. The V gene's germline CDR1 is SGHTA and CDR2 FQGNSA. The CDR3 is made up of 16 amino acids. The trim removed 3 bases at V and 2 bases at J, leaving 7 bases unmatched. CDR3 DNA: TGTGCCAGCAGCTTTTCTTTAGGACAGGGGCAAGAGACCCAGTACTTC. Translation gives CASSFSLGQGQETQYF.

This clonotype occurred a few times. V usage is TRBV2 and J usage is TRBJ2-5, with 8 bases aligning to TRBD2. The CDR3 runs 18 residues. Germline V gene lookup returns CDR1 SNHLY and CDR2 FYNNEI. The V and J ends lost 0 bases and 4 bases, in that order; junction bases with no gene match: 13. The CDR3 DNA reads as TGTGCCAGCAGTGAAGCGCGGGGCGGGGGGCCAAATTCAGAGACCCAGTACTTC. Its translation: CASSEARGGGPNSETQYF.

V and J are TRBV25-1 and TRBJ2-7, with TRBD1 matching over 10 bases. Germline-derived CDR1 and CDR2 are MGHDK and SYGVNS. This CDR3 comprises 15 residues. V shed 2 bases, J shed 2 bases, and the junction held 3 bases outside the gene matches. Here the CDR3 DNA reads TGTGCCAGCAGTGAACTGGACAGGGGGACCTACGAGCAGTACTTC. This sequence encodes CASSELDRGTYEQYF.

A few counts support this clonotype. The CDR3 sequence is CSASTGKAGYTF. DNA for the CDR3: TGCAGTGCTAGTACAGGGAAGGCGGGCTACACCTTC. V gene TRBV20-1 combines with J gene TRBJ1-2; tentatively, D is TRBD1 (6 bases). The CDR3 loop spans 12 amino acids. Germline V CDR1 and CDR2: DFQATT, SNEGSKA (reference sequence). Trimming stripped 3 bases from V and 8 bases from J, with 13 bases between.

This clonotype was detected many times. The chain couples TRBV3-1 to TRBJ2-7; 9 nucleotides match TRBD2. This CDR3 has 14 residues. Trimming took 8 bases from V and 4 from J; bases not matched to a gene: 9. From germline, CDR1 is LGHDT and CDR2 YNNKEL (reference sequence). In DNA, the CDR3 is TGTGCCAGCGCTGAAGCGGGAGGACCATACGAGCAGTACTTC. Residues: CASAEAGGPYEQYF.

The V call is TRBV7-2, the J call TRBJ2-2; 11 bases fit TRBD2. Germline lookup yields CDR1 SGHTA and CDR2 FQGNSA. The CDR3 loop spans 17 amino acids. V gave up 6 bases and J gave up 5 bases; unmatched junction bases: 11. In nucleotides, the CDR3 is TGTGCCAGCAGTCGTTACCATCTAGCGGGAGGTACCGGGGAGCTGTTTTTT. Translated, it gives CASSRYHLAGGTGELFF. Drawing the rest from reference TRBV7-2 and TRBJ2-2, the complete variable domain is GAGVSQSPSNKVTEKGKDVELRCDPISGHTALYWYRQSLGQGLEFLIYFQGNSAPDKSGLPSDRFSAERTGGSVSTLTIQRTQQEDSAVYLCASSRYHLAGGTGELFFGEGSRLTVL.

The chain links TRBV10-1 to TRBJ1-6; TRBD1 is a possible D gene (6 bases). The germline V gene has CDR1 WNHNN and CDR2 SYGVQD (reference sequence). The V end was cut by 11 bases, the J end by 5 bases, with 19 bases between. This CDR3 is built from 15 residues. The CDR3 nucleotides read TGCGCCCGATGGGACACGGAGACTAATAATTCACCCCTCCACTTT. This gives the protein CARWDTETNNSPLHF.

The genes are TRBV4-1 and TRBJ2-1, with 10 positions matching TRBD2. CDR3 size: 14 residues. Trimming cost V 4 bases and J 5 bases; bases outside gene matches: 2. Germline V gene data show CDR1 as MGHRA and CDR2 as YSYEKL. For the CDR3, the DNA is TGCGCCAGCAGCCCTAGCGGGAGCCACAATGAGCAGTTCTTC. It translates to CASSPSGSHNEQFF.

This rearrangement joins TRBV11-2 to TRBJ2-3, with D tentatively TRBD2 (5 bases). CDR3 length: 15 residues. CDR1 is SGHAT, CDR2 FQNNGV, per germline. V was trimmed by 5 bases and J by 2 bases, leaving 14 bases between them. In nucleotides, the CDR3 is TGTGCCAGCAGCCGCCGGACTTTCTACACAGATACGCAGTATTTT. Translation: CASSRRTFYTDTQYF.

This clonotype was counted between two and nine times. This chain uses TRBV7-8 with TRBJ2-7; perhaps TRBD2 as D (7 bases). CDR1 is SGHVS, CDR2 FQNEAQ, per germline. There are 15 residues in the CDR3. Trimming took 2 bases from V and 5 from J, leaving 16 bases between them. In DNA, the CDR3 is TGTGCCAGCAGCTTAAGGGGGGGCGCGGGGAACGAGCAGTACTTC. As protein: CASSLRGGAGNEQYF.

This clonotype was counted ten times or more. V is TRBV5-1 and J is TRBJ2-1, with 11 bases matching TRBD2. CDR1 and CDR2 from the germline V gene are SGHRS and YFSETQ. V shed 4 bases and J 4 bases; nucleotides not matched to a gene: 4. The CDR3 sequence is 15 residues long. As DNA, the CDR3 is TGCGCCAGCAGCGACGGGACTAGCGGTTACAATGAGCAGTTCTTC. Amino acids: CASSDGTSGYNEQFF.

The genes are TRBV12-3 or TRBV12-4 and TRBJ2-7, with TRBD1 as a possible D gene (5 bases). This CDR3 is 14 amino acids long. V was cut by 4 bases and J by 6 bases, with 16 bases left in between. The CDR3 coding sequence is TGTGCCAGCAGTTCTACCGGGCTAAGGGGCGAGCAGTACTTC. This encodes CASSSTGLRGEQYF.

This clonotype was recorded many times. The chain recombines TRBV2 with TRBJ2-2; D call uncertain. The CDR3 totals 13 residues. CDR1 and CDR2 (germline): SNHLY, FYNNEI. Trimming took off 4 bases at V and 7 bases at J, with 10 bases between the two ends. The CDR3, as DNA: TGTGCCAGCAGTGTTTCCCGAGGCGGGGAGCTGTTTTTT. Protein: CASSVSRGGELFF.

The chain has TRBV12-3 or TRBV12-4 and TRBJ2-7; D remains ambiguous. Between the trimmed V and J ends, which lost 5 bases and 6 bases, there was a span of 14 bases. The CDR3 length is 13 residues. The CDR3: CASSPLTMGEQYF. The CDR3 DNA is TGTGCCAGCAGTCCGCTAACTATGGGCGAGCAGTACTTC.

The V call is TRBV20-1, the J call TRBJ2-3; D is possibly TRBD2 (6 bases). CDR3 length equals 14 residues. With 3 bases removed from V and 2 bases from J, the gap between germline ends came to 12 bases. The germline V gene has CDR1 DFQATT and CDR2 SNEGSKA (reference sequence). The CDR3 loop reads CSARFSGDTDTQYF. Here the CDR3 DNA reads TGCAGTGCTAGGTTTAGCGGCGACACAGATACGCAGTATTTT.

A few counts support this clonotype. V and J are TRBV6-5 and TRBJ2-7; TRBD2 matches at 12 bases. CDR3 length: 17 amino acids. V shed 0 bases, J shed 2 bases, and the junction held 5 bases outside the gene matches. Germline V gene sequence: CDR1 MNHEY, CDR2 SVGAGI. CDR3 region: CASSYSGLAGRTYEQYF. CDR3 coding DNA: TGTGCCAGCAGTTACTCCGGACTAGCGGGGAGAACCTACGAGCAGTACTTC.

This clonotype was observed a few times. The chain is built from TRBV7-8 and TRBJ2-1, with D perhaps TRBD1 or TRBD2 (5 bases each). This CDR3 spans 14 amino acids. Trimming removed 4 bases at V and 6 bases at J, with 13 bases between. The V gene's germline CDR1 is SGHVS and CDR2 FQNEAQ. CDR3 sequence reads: CASSSPAGSNEQFF. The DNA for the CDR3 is TGTGCCAGCAGCTCCCCGGCAGGGAGCAATGAGCAGTTCTTC.

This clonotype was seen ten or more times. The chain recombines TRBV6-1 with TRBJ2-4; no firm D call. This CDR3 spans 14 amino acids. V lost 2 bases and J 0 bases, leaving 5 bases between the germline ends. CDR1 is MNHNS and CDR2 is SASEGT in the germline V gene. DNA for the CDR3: TGTGCCAGCAGTGAATTCCCAGCCAAAAACATTCAGTACTTC. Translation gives CASSEFPAKNIQYF.

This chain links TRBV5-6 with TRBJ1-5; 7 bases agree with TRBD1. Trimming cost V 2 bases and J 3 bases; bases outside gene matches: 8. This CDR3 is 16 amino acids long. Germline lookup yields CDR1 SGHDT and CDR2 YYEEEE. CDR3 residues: CASSFWTTGVNQPQHF. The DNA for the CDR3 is TGTGCCAGCAGCTTTTGGACAACAGGGGTCAATCAGCCCCAGCATTTT.

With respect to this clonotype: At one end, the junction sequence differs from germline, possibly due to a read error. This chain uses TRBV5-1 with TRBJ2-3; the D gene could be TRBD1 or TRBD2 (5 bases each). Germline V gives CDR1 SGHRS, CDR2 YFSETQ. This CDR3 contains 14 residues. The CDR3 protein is CASSLERGTDMQYF. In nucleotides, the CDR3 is TGCGCCAGCAGCTTGGAACGGGGCACAGATATGCAGTATTTT.

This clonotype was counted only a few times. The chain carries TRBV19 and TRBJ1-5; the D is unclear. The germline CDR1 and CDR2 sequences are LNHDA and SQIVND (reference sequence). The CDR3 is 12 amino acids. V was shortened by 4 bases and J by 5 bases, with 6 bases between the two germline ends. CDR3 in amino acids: CASSTPHQPQHF. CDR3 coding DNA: TGTGCCAGTAGTACTCCCCATCAGCCCCAGCATTTT.

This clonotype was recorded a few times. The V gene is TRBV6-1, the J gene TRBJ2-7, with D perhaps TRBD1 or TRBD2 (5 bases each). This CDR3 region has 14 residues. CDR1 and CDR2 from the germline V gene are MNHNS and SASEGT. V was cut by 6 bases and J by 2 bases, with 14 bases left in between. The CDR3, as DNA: TGTGCCAGCAGAGGTCGGGACGGTGCCTACGAGCAGTACTTC. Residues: CASRGRDGAYEQYF.

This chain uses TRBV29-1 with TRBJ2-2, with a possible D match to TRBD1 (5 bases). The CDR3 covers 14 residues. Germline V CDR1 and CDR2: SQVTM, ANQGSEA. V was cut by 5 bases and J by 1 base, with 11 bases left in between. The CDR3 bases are TGCAGCGTTAATCTAGGACAGAACACCGGGGAGCTGTTTTTT. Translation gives CSVNLGQNTGELFF.

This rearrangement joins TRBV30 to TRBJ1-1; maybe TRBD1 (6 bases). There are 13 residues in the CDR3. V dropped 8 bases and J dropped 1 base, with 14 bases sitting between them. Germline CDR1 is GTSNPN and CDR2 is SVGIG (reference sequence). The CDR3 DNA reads TGTGCCGGGTCCGGACAGTCGAACACTGAAGCTTTCTTT. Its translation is CAGSGQSNTEAFF. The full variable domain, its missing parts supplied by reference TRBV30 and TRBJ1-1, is SQTIHQWPATLVQPVGSPLSLECTVEGTSNPNLYWYRQAAGRGLQLLFYSVGIGQISSEVPQNLSASRPQDRQFILSSKKLLLSDSGFYLCAGSGQSNTEAFFGQGTRLTVV.

The CDR3 bases are TGTGCCAGCGTTAGTGTCAGGCCGACCCAGTACTTC. It specifies CASVSVRPTQYF. The genes are TRBV2 and TRBJ2-5; D remains unclear. The V end lost 8 bases, the J end lost 7 bases, and 14 bases lay between the germline ends. Germline CDR1 and CDR2: SNHLY and FYNNEI. CDR3 length: 12 amino acids.

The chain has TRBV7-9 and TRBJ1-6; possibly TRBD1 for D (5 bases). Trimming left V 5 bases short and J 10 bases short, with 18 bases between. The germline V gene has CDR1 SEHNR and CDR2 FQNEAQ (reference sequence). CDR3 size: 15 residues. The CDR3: CASSTSGTLISPLHF. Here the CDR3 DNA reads TGTGCCAGCAGCACGTCCGGGACCCTTATATCACCCCTCCACTTT.

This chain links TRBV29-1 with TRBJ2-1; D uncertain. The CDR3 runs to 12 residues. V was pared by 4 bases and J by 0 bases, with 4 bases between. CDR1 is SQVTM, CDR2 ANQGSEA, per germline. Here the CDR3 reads CSVASSYNEQFF. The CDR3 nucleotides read TGCAGCGTTGCTAGCTCCTACAATGAGCAGTTCTTC.

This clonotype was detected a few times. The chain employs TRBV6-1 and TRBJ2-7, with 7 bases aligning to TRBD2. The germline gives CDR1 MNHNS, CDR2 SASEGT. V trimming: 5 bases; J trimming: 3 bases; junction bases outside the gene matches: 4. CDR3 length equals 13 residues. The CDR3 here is CASSRDYFYEQYF. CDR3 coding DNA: TGTGCCAGCAGTCGGGACTATTTCTACGAGCAGTACTTC.

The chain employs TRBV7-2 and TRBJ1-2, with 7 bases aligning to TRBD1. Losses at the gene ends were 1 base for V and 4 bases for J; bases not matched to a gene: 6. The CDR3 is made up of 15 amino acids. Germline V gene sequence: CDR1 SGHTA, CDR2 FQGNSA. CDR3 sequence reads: CASSLEPGGSYGYTF. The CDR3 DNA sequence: TGTGCCAGCAGCTTAGAGCCAGGGGGATCCTATGGCTACACCTTC.

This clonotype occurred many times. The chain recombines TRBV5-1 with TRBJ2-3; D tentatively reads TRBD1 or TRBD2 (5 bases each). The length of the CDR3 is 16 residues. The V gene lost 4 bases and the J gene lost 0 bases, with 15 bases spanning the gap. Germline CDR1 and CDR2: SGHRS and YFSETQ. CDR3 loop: CASSLGDVGSTDTQYF. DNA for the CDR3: TGCGCCAGCAGCCTGGGGGACGTGGGAAGCACAGATACGCAGTATTTT.